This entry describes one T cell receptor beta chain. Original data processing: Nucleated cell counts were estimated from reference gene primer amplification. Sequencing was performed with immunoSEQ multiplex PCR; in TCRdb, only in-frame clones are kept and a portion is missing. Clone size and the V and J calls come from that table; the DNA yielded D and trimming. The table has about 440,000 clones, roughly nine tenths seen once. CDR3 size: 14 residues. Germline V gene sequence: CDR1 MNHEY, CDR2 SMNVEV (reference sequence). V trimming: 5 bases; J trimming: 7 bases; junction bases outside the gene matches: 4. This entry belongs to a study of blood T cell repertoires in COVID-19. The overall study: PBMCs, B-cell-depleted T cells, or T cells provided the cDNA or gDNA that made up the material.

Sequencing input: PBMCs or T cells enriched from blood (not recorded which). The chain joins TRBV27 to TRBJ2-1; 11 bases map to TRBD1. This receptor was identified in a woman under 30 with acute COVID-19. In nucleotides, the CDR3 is TGTGCCAGCAGTCGGGACAGGGGGAAAAATGAGCAGTTCTTC. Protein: CASSRDRGKNEQFF.